This T cell receptor (beta chain) was captured in a study of T cell repertoires in cytomegalovirus infection. In the study overall: The authors used CMV epitopes that were HLA-C-restricted (recently identified) and HLA-B-restricted (well studied). Public TCR beta signatures provided an indication of both CMV infection and a matching HLA type.

The V end was cut by 5 bases, the J end by 0 bases, with 16 bases between. CDR3 size: 16 residues. From germline, CDR1 is SEHNR and CDR2 FQNEAQ (reference sequence). Each CDR3 protein gets one entry after TCRdb re-called the reads with MiXCR. The top ten clones hold 11% to 15% of a sample with about 900,000 distinct CDR3 sequences, less than 40% of them seen once. Overall study results and limits: The study found HLA-C-restricted CMV-specific TCR beta clonotypes dominating the ex vivo response.

This clonotype was seen many times. Its antigen is unknown. This sequence was found in a human donor in good health (CMV status not recorded). Some clones in this sample may be carry-over from other donors' samples. V gene TRBV7-9 combines with J gene TRBJ1-2, with unresolved D. The sample consisted of cultured CD8+ T cells from PBMCs, taken from culture after CMV antigen stimulation. CDR3 amino acids: CASSENKAQPNYGYTF. CDR3 in DNA: TGTGCCAGCAGCGAGAACAAGGCACAGCCTAACTATGGCTACACCTTC. Looking up the rest from reference TRBV7-9 and TRBJ1-2 gives the full variable domain: DTGVSQNPRHKITKRGQNVTFRCDPISEHNRLYWYRQTLGQGPEFLTYFQNEAQLEKSRLLSDRFSAERPKGSFSTLEIQRTEQGDSAMYLCASSENKAQPNYGYTFGSGTRLTVV.